A single sample is the source of the 5 T cell receptor beta chains below, sequenced in a study of lymphopenia after photon versus proton radiotherapy. The table came from immunoSEQ multiplex PCR; TCRdb's copy has only in-frame clones and leaves some out. The sample holds 37,000 or so clones; approximately 81% are singletons and the top ten take approximately 3%. Sequences were derived from peripheral blood, sampled from a patient treated with photon-based radiotherapy. The receptors stem from a man aged 50-60 years with gastric cancer.

Notes on this clone: The same CDR3 also results from other DNA sequences found in this sample. This chain joins TRBV6-5 and TRBJ2-1; 15 bases match TRBD2. V was pared by 2 bases and J by 6 bases, with 2 bases of the junction left unmatched. CDR1 is MNHEY, CDR2 SVGAGI, per germline. The CDR3 is 16 residues long. This chain's CDR3 is CASSYTGLAGGNEQFF. CDR3 coding DNA: TGTGCCAGCAGTTACACGGGACTAGCGGGAGGCAATGAGCAGTTCTTC.

The J gene is TRBJ2-4, the V gene TRBV28; D is uncertain. This CDR3 spans 14 amino acids. In germline, CDR1 is MDHEN, CDR2 SYDVKM. Trimming removed 2 bases from V and 5 bases from J, with 10 bases in between. CDR3 sequence (DNA): TGTGCCAGCAGTTTACGCGCACGGCAAAACATTCAGTACTTC. It yields the protein CASSLRARQNIQYF.

This chain joins TRBV15 and TRBJ2-5; D gene uncertain. Trimming cost V 5 bases and J 2 bases, with 12 bases left between them. The germline CDR1 and CDR2 sequences are LNHNV and YYDKDF (reference sequence). The CDR3 runs 14 residues. The CDR3 coding sequence is TGTGCCACCAGCCCCGGACGGAAACAAGAGACCCAGTACTTC. Protein sequence: CATSPGRKQETQYF.

This rearrangement joins TRBV10-3 to TRBJ2-3; D perhaps matches TRBD1 (6 bases). Trimming removed 0 bases at V and 3 bases at J, with 10 bases between. The CDR3 sequence is 15 residues long. Per germline, CDR1 ENHRY and CDR2 SYGVKD. The CDR3 region has the DNA TGTGCCATCAGTGAGTCTAACAGGGAGACAGATACGCAGTATTTT. It translates to CAISESNRETDTQYF.

This clone was seen a single time. Written as DNA, the CDR3 is TGTGCCAGCAGCTCCCTACTAGCGGGAGGTAGCTCCTACAATGAGCAGTTCTTC. Amino acid sequence: CASSSLLAGGSSYNEQFF. This chain uses TRBV11-2 with TRBJ2-1; TRBD2 matches at 12 bases. The CDR3 has 18 residues. Germline values: CDR1 SGHAT, CDR2 FQNNGV. J gave up 0 bases and V 4 bases, and 7 bases lay outside the gene matches.